This T cell receptor (beta chain) derives from a study of blood T cell repertoires in COVID-19. Study-level information: PBMCs, B-cell-depleted T cells, or T cells were the source of the cDNA or gDNA that made up the material.

Trimming took 0 bases from V and 1 from J, leaving 7 bases between them. Germline CDR1 reads MNHEY; CDR2 reads SVGAGI. The CDR3 totals 14 residues. The data were produced by immunoSEQ multiplex PCR, yet TCRdb's version contains in-frame clones alone and is incomplete. The table shows 90,000 to 120,000 clones, with 85% to 90% occurring only once. The clonotype comes from a human donor in a cohort sampled during active COVID-19. This chain connects TRBV6-5 to TRBJ2-7; D not certain. The specimen was peripheral blood. The CDR3 here is CASSYSPSSYEQYF. The CDR3 DNA sequence: TGTGCCAGCAGTTACTCCCCCAGTTCCTACGAGCAGTACTTC.